Listed here are 17 T cell receptor beta chains from one sample, sequenced in a study of blood T cell repertoires in COVID-19. Produced via immunoSEQ multiplex PCR; TCRdb's table is partial and in-frame only. The table lists some 180,000 clones, around four fifths of them singletons, with 2.5% to 3% in the top ten. What was sequenced was peripheral blood. The receptors were gathered from a woman aged 80 or older with COVID-19, enrolled during active disease.

The chain joins TRBV11-2 to TRBJ1-6; no clear D. Per the germline V gene, CDR1 is SGHAT and CDR2 is FQNNGV. The germline V and J ends were trimmed by 1 base and 8 bases, with 9 bases remaining between them. The CDR3 runs to 14 residues. The CDR3 DNA reads TGTGCCAGCAGCTTAGCGGCCGACTATTCACCCCTCCACTTT. Translated, it gives CASSLAADYSPLHF.

The chain joins TRBV18 to TRBJ2-7; possible D gene TRBD1, 5 bases. The germline CDR1 and CDR2 sequences are KGHSH and LQKENI. Trimming removed 3 bases at V and 2 bases at J, with 11 bases between. The length of the CDR3 is 14 residues. CDR3 residues: CASSPRQTTYEQYF. CDR3 DNA: TGTGCCAGCTCACCCAGACAGACCACCTACGAGCAGTACTTC.

The chain links TRBV29-1 to TRBJ2-7; possibly TRBD1 for D (6 bases). Deletions cut 6 bases from V and 2 bases from J, with 11 bases between. This CDR3 has 12 amino acids. Per germline, CDR1 SQVTM and CDR2 ANQGSEA. This chain's CDR3 is CSVGTPTYEQYF. As DNA, the CDR3 is TGCAGCGTCGGGACACCCACCTACGAGCAGTACTTC.

The rearrangement uses TRBV10-3 and TRBJ2-1; maybe TRBD2 (6 bases). The CDR3 length is 16 residues. The V end lost 1 base, the J end lost 2 bases, and 12 bases lay between the germline ends. Germline assignment: CDR1 ENHRY and CDR2 SYGVKD. For the CDR3, the DNA is TGTGCCATCAGTGAGTGGCTGGGGGGTACCTACAATGAGCAGTTCTTC. This codes for CAISEWLGGTYNEQFF.

The rearrangement joins TRBV3-1 (or the pseudogene TRBV3-2) to TRBJ1-1, with D uncertain. V was cut by 0 bases and J by 5 bases, with 7 bases left in between. This CDR3 is built from 13 residues. Germline V gene lookup returns CDR1 LGHDT and CDR2 YNNKEL (reference sequence). The CDR3 is CASSQDRTTEAFF. DNA of the CDR3: TGTGCCAGCAGCCAAGACCGGACTACTGAAGCTTTCTTT.

The rearrangement joins TRBV9 to TRBJ2-1; TRBD2 aligns across 13 bases. Germline loops: CDR1 SGDLS, CDR2 YYNGEE. The J segment lost 15 bases and the V segment lost 0 bases, leaving 9 bases of the junction unmatched. The CDR3 length is 15 residues. As DNA, the CDR3 is TGTGCCAGCAGCGTAGATCCTACTAGCGGGGGGGCTCCGTTCTTC. This codes for CASSVDPTSGGAPFF. The whole variable domain, remainder taken from reference TRBV9 and TRBJ2-1, is DSGVTQTPKHLITATGQRVTLRCSPRSGDLSVYWYQQSLDQGLQFLIQYYNGEERAKGNILERFSAQQFPDLHSELNLSSLELGDSALYFCASSVDPTSGGAPFFGPGTRLTVL.

This clone was recorded once. The chain carries TRBV5-1 and TRBJ1-6; 9 positions match TRBD1. CDR3 length: 14 residues. V dropped 3 bases and J dropped 9; count of bases not matched to a gene: 4. The V gene's germline CDR1 is SGHRS and CDR2 YFSETQ. This CDR3 reads CASSSRDRVSPLHF. CDR3 DNA: TGCGCCAGCAGCTCCCGGGACAGGGTTTCACCCCTCCACTTT.

The chain recombines TRBV6-4 with TRBJ2-7; 8 nucleotides line up with TRBD1. CDR3 length equals 13 residues. The V segment lost 7 bases and the J segment 0 bases; nucleotides outside the gene matches: 2. Germline CDR1 reads MRHNA; CDR2 reads SNTAGT. This chain's CDR3 is CASTGQGSYEQYF. The CDR3 nucleotides read TGTGCCAGCACCGGACAGGGCTCCTACGAGCAGTACTTC.

The rearrangement uses TRBV20-1 and TRBJ2-1, with no clear D. V lost 4 bases and J 4 bases, leaving 5 bases between the germline ends. The germline gives CDR1 DFQATT, CDR2 SNEGSKA (reference sequence). CDR3 length: 11 residues. The CDR3 region has the DNA TGCAGTGCTACTTCGTACAATGAGCAGTTCTTC. This encodes CSATSYNEQFF.

V gene TRBV28 combines with J gene TRBJ1-1, with D possibly being TRBD1 (5 bases). Germline CDR1 is MDHEN and CDR2 is SYDVKM. This CDR3 spans 14 amino acids. V was shortened by 7 bases and J by 0 bases, with 12 bases between the two germline ends. The CDR3 here is CASTRWGMNTEAFF. The CDR3 DNA sequence: TGTGCCAGCACCCGATGGGGCATGAACACTGAAGCTTTCTTT.

This clone was counted a few times. The CDR3 sequence: CASSNGQGAGTEAFF. CDR3 DNA: TGTGCCAGCAGCAACGGACAGGGGGCAGGGACTGAAGCTTTCTTT. V and J are TRBV5-4 and TRBJ1-1; 11 bases agree with TRBD1. CDR1 SGHNT and CDR2 YYREEE come from the germline V gene (reference sequence). V was pared by 4 bases and J by 5 bases, with 7 bases of the junction left unmatched. The CDR3 sequence is 15 residues long.

This clone was seen once. Here the CDR3 DNA reads TGTGCCAGCTCACCGCAAGGGGACGAGCAGTACTTC. This codes for CASSPQGDEQYF. The chain combines TRBV18 with TRBJ2-7; weak D call: TRBD1 (5 bases). CDR1 KGHSH and CDR2 LQKENI come from the germline V gene. This CDR3 is built from 12 residues. The V end lost 3 bases, the J end lost 5 bases, and 8 bases lay between the germline ends.

J is TRBJ2-1 and V is TRBV5-1, with D unclear. The CDR3 sequence is 13 residues long. Germline lookup yields CDR1 SGHRS and CDR2 YFSETQ. Trimming stripped 0 bases from V and 6 bases from J, with 7 bases between. The CDR3 reads CASSLAVLNEQFF. The CDR3 bases are TGCGCCAGCAGCTTGGCGGTGCTCAATGAGCAGTTCTTC.

V usage is TRBV9 and J usage is TRBJ2-2; TRBD2 agrees at 9 bases. V gave up 0 bases and J gave up 3 bases; unmatched junction bases: 3. CDR1 SGDLS and CDR2 YYNGEE come from the germline V gene. The CDR3 runs 16 residues. The CDR3 spells CASSVEEREDTGELFF. The CDR3 DNA reads as TGTGCCAGCAGCGTAGAGGAGCGGGAGGACACCGGGGAGCTGTTTTTT.

This clone was seen more than once but under ten times. The chain links TRBV7-9 to TRBJ1-1; 7 bases match TRBD1. The ends lost 5 bases at V and 5 bases at J; junction bases unmatched: 14. The CDR3 totals 16 residues. Germline CDR1 and CDR2: SEHNR and FQNEAQ (reference sequence). The CDR3 is CASSDPSGRGRTEAFF. For the CDR3, the DNA is TGTGCCAGCAGCGATCCAAGCGGCAGGGGGAGAACTGAAGCTTTCTTT.

This rearrangement joins TRBV5-6 to TRBJ2-7; 7 nucleotides line up with TRBD1. CDR3 length: 15 amino acids. Trimming at V came to 5 bases and at J to 3 bases, leaving 11 bases not matched to a gene. Germline CDR1 SGHDT, CDR2 YYEEEE. This CDR3 reads CASRRQGEGSYEQYF. The CDR3, as DNA: TGTGCCAGCAGACGACAGGGTGAGGGAAGCTACGAGCAGTACTTC.

The J gene is TRBJ2-1, the V gene TRBV9; TRBD1 is a possible D gene (6 bases). The CDR3 contains 17 residues. CDR1 is SGDLS, CDR2 YYNGEE, per germline. Trimming took 3 bases from V and 3 from J, leaving 19 bases between them. The CDR3 DNA reads as TGTGCCAGCAGCGCAAGACAGGTTGGTGGGATCTACAATGAGCAGTTCTTC. Translation gives CASSARQVGGIYNEQFF.